The source of this TCR beta chain is a study of blood T cell repertoires in COVID-19. Background on the study: Acute-phase and convalescent COVID-19 samples originated in the United States, Italy and Spain. The cDNA or gDNA used as material had been derived from T cells, B-cell-depleted T cells, or PBMCs.

The sample holds a few counts of this clone. The CDR3 is 16 amino acids. Germline V lookup: CDR1 SGHAT, CDR2 FQNNGV. The V gene lost 5 bases and the J gene lost 5 bases, with 18 bases spanning the gap. In the source study's methods: Amplifying reference gene primers gave estimates of nucleated cell counts. The assay was immunoSEQ multiplex PCR, and TCRdb's table has in-frame clones only and misses some. V, J and clone size derive from that table, while D and trimming were established from the DNA sequence. The sample lists some 140,000 clones, 75% to 80% seen once, with around 1.7% in the top ten. Source material: peripheral blood. The genes are TRBV11-2 and TRBJ2-2; D may be TRBD2 (7 bases). The clonotype comes from a man older than 75 with acute or convalescent COVID-19. CDR3 nucleotides: TGTGCCAGCAGCCCCTCTAGGGGGGGCCAAACCGGGGAGCTGTTTTTT. Amino acid sequence: CASSPSRGGQTGELFF.